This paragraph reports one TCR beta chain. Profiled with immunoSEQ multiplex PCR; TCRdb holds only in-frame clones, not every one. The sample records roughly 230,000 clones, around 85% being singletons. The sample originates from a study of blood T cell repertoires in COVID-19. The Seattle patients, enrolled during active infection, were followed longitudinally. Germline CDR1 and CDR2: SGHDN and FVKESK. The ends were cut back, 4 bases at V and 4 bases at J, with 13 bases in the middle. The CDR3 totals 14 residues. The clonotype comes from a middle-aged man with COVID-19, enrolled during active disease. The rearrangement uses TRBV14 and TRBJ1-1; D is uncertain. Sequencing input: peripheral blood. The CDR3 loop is CASSPLSGGTEAFF. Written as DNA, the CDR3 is TGTGCCAGCAGCCCCCTATCAGGAGGCACTGAAGCTTTCTTT.